What follows is one T cell receptor (beta chain) and its context. Its antigen is still unknown. The CDR3 spans 15 residues. The V end was cut by 2 bases, the J end by 1 base, with 11 bases between. Germline V gene sequence: CDR1 MNHEY, CDR2 SMNVEV (reference sequence). These donors were members of the approximately 110-subject validation cohort, a group separate from the approximately 700-subject first cohort. These data belong to a study of cytomegalovirus exposure and HLA in healthy donors. General study points: Among TCR beta chains, those listed as cytomegalovirus-associated numbered over 150. Published work reported that the classifier diagnosed cytomegalovirus status with high specificity and sensitivity.

Assay: immunoSEQ multiplex PCR; the TCRdb copy retains only in-frame clones and omits some. This table has roughly 150,000 clones, 70% to 90% appearing once. The sequence came from a man aged 18 to 30 in good health and CMV-seronegative. Sequenced material: PBMCs. The chain links TRBV27 to TRBJ1-1, with D possibly matching TRBD1 (6 bases). As DNA, the CDR3 is TGTGCCAGCAGTTTAAGAGAGACAGGGAACACTGAAGCTTTCTTT. As protein: CASSLRETGNTEAFF.